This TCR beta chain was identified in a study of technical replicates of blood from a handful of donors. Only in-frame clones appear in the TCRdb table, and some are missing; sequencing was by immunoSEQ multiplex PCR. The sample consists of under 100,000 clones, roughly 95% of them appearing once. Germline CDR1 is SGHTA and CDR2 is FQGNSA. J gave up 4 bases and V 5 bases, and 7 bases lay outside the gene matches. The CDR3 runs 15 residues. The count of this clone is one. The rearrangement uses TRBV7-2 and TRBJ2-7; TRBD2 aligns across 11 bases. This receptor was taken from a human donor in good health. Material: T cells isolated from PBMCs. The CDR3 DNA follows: TGTGCCAGCAGCGACACTAGCGGGAGTAGGTACGAGCAGTACTTC. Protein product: CASSDTSGSRYEQYF.